One T cell receptor (beta chain) is described in this entry. Its antigen is still unknown. CDR1 and CDR2 (germline): MNHNS, SASEGT. The ends were cut back, 7 bases at V and 7 bases at J, with 14 bases in the middle. CDR3 length equals 13 residues. Time point defined: peripheral blood 6 weeks after treatment start. All patients handed over anywhere from 1 to 8 samples, pretreatment and on-treatment. This entry belongs to a study of PD-L1 blockade in urothelial cancer. Looking at the study overall: At 3 weeks after treatment start (second dose) and again at 6 weeks, blood was analyzed.

Generated by immunoSEQ multiplex PCR, the TCRdb table keeps only in-frame clones and is missing some. The data show over 70,000 clones, 75% to 90% seen once. Notes on the study in general: Below-median pretreatment blood TCR clonality was a predictor of better survival.

V and J are TRBV6-1 and TRBJ1-5; D is perhaps TRBD1 (5 bases). The sequence came from a man aged 70-80 years with urothelial cancer. Sequencing was performed on PBMCs, taken around atezolizumab (anti-PD-L1) treatment. The CDR3 sequence is CASTSGLGQPQHF. The CDR3 DNA is TGTGCCAGCACTTCAGGGCTAGGGCAGCCCCAGCATTTT.